This passage covers 7 T cell receptor beta chains from one sample sequenced in a study of T cell repertoires in cytomegalovirus infection. TCRdb re-analysed the reads in MiXCR, keeping a single row per CDR3 protein. The data show a few hundred thousand distinct CDR3 sequences, 17% seen once. What was sequenced was CD8+ T cells from PBMCs. The source is a human donor in good health (CMV status not recorded). Some clones in this sample may be carry-over from other donors' samples.

This clonotype was seen ten or more times. V and J are TRBV14 and TRBJ1-1; the D gene is possibly TRBD1 (6 bases). V was trimmed by 1 base and J by 0 bases, leaving 15 bases between them. Germline V lookup: CDR1 SGHDN, CDR2 FVKESK. The CDR3 is 17 residues long. The CDR3 sequence is CASSQVGGPSVNTEAFF. CDR3 sequence (DNA): TGTGCCAGCAGCCAAGTCGGGGGGCCTAGTGTGAACACTGAAGCTTTCTTT.

Only a few counts were recorded for this clonotype. The CDR3: CASSLYTENNSPLHF. For the CDR3, the DNA is TGTGCCAGCAGTTTATACACAGAAAATAATTCACCCCTCCACTTT. The chain combines TRBV27 with TRBJ1-6; no clear D. Germline-derived CDR1 and CDR2 are MNHEY and SMNVEV (reference sequence). The CDR3 length is 15 residues. Trimming pared 1 base from V and 5 bases from J, leaving 9 bases between.

The chain employs TRBV20-1 and TRBJ1-1; 9 nucleotides align to TRBD1. The junction had 20 bases not matched to a gene; V was cut back by 6 bases and J by 3 bases. This CDR3 spans 18 amino acids. Looked up from germline, CDR1 is DFQATT and CDR2 is SNEGSKA (reference sequence). The CDR3 coding sequence is TGCAGTGCGGACGAAGAGGGGGTCGGGACAGGGATTTACACTGAAGCTTTCTTT. Translated: CSADEEGVGTGIYTEAFF.

This clonotype has only a few counts. The chain combines TRBV29-1 with TRBJ2-2; no definite D call. The CDR3 contains 13 residues. CDR1 and CDR2 (germline): SQVTM, ANQGSEA. V was shortened by 4 bases and J by 6 bases, with 12 bases between the two germline ends. CDR3 nucleotide sequence: TGCAGCGTTGCAAGGGATCTATCCGGGGAGCTGTTTTTT. Translating gives CSVARDLSGELFF.

A few counts support this clonotype. V is TRBV12-5 and J is TRBJ2-3; the D gene is possibly TRBD2 (6 bases). V dropped 1 base and J dropped 5 bases, with 16 bases sitting between them. Looked up from germline, CDR1 is LGHNT and CDR2 is FRNRAP. The CDR3 sequence is 16 residues long. CDR3 nucleotides: TGTGCTAGTGGTTTGGGGGAGCGGGCCGTCCAAGATACGCAGTATTTT. Amino acid sequence: CASGLGERAVQDTQYF.

This clonotype was detected ten times or more. This chain connects TRBV7-6 to TRBJ2-1; TRBD2 agrees at 12 bases. This CDR3 contains 15 residues. Looked up from germline, CDR1 is SGHVS and CDR2 is FNYEAQ. J gave up 9 bases and V 5 bases, and 8 bases lay outside the gene matches. The CDR3 DNA follows: TGTGCCAGCAGCATGACTAGCGGGGGTTTTGGTGAGCAGTTCTTC. Translating gives CASSMTSGGFGEQFF.

J is TRBJ1-1 and V is TRBV12-3 or TRBV12-4, with 9 nucleotides matching TRBD1. The CDR3 is 14 amino acids. V dropped 8 bases and J dropped 0; count of bases not matched to a gene: 4. The CDR3 coding sequence is TGTGCCAGCCCCGGGACAGGGTTGAACACTGAAGCTTTCTTT. This translates into CASPGTGLNTEAFF.